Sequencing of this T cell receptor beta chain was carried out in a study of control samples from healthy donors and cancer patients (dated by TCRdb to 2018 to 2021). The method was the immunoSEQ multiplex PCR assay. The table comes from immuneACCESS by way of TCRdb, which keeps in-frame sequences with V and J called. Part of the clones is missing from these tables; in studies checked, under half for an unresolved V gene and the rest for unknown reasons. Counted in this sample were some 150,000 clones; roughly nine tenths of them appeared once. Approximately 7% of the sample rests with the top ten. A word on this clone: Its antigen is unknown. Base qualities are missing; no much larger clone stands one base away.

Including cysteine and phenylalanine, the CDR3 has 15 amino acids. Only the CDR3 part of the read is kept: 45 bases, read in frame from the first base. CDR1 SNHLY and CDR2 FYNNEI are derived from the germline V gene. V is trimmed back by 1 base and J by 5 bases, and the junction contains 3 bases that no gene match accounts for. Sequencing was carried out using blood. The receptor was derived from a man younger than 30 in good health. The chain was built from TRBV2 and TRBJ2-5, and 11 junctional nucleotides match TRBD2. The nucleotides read TGTGCCAGCAGTGAAGTTGGACTAGCGGGCGAGACCCAGTACTTC. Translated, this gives CASSEVGLAGETQYF.